Listed below are T cell receptor beta chains from one sample, sequenced in a study of regulatory T cells in long-lasting Graves disease. TCRdb reprocessed the multiplex PCR reads with MiXCR, giving one entry per CDR3 protein. The sample lists under 300,000 distinct CDR3 sequences, 15% to 20% seen once, with about 20% in the top ten. Here the sequenced sample was peripheral blood mononuclear cells (PBMCs), taken at new diagnosis, from a patient treated with antithyroid drugs. These receptor sequences come from a female donor with Graves disease. Each CDR3 is given with its conserved first and last residue. The D gene is left open where the match is weak. Clone size is stated in some rows and not others, as once, few, many or a class when expanded.

j_gene: TRBJ2-7; d_gene: TRBD2; abundance: many; v_gene: TRBV20-1; CDR3nt: TGCAGTACTTTCAAACCCCGGACTAGCGGGAGGAACGAGCAGTACTTC; CDR3aa: CSTFKPRTSGRNEQYF
j_gene: TRBJ1-1; d_gene: NA; abundance: many; v_gene: TRBV12-3/TRBV12-4; CDR3nt: TGTGCCAGCAGTCGGACGACCAGGGAGGCTGAAGCTTTCTTT; CDR3aa: CASSRTTREAEAFF
j_gene: TRBJ1-2; d_gene: NA; abundance: NA; v_gene: TRBV5-1; CDR3nt: TGCGCCAGTTCGTCCGGGCCGAGCTATGGCTACATCTTC; CDR3aa: CASSSGPSYGYIF
j_gene: TRBJ2-5; d_gene: NA; abundance: many; v_gene: TRBV9; CDR3nt: TGTGCCAGCAGCGCCCGGACAGAACAAGAGACCCAGTACTTC; CDR3aa: CASSARTEQETQYF
j_gene: TRBJ2-1; d_gene: TRBD1; abundance: many; v_gene: TRBV11-2; CDR3nt: TGTGCCAGCAGTCTCGACAGGGGATACAATGAGCAGTTCTTC; CDR3aa: CASSLDRGYNEQFF
j_gene: TRBJ1-4; d_gene: NA; abundance: many; v_gene: TRBV15; CDR3nt: TGTGCCACCAGCAGAGAAGCTACAACTAATGAAAAACTGTTTTTT; CDR3aa: CATSREATTNEKLFF
j_gene: TRBJ1-4; d_gene: NA; abundance: many; v_gene: TRBV10-3; CDR3nt: TGTGCCATCAGTGAGCGGGGAACTAATGAAAAACTGTTTTTT; CDR3aa: CAISERGTNEKLFF
j_gene: TRBJ2-1; d_gene: TRBD2; abundance: NA; v_gene: TRBV6-2/TRBV6-3; CDR3nt: TGTGCCAGCAGTGAATATAGCGGGACATCCTACAATGAGCAGTTCTTC; CDR3aa: CASSEYSGTSYNEQFF
j_gene: TRBJ2-2; d_gene: NA; abundance: many; v_gene: TRBV6-5; CDR3nt: TGTGCCAGCAGTTACACGTCGGGGTTGGGTCGGCTGTTTTTT; CDR3aa: CASSYTSGLGRLFF
j_gene: TRBJ2-7; d_gene: TRBD1; abundance: many; v_gene: TRBV7-9; CDR3nt: TGTGCCAGCAGCCGGGGACAGGGGGCCGAGCAGTACTTC; CDR3aa: CASSRGQGAEQYF
j_gene: TRBJ2-1; d_gene: TRBD1; abundance: many; v_gene: TRBV6-5; CDR3nt: TGTGCCAGCAGTTACTCTAGGGGGCCTACGAATGAGCAGTTCTTC; CDR3aa: CASSYSRGPTNEQFF
j_gene: TRBJ1-5; d_gene: TRBD1; abundance: NA; v_gene: TRBV12-3/TRBV12-4; CDR3nt: TGTGCCAGCAGTTCCCCGGACAGGGCCGGCAATCAGCCCCAGCATTTT; CDR3aa: CASSSPDRAGNQPQHF
j_gene: TRBJ1-2; d_gene: TRBD1; abundance: many; v_gene: TRBV11-3; CDR3nt: TGTGCCAGCAGCTCCGGGACAGGGAAACGCGGCTACACCTTC; CDR3aa: CASSSGTGKRGYTF
j_gene: TRBJ2-7; d_gene: NA; abundance: many; v_gene: TRBV5-6; CDR3nt: TGTGCCAGCAGCTTGGAGGGAAACGAGCAGTACTTC; CDR3aa: CASSLEGNEQYF
j_gene: TRBJ1-2; d_gene: TRBD1; abundance: many; v_gene: TRBV28; CDR3nt: TGTGCCAGCAGCGTCTGGGGACAGTTCTATGGCTACACCTTC; CDR3aa: CASSVWGQFYGYTF
j_gene: TRBJ1-2; d_gene: NA; abundance: many; v_gene: TRBV30; CDR3nt: TGTGCCTGGACCCCCGACACCTATGGCTACACCTTC; CDR3aa: CAWTPDTYGYTF
j_gene: TRBJ2-1; d_gene: TRBD2; abundance: many; v_gene: TRBV20-1; CDR3nt: TGCAGTGCTAGGTGGACTAGCGGGGAGCAGTTCTTC; CDR3aa: CSARWTSGEQFF
j_gene: TRBJ2-7; d_gene: NA; abundance: many; v_gene: TRBV6-1; CDR3nt: TGTGCCAGCAGAGGAACTAGCTCATCCTACGAGCAGTACTTC; CDR3aa: CASRGTSSSYEQYF
j_gene: TRBJ2-7; d_gene: TRBD2; abundance: many; v_gene: TRBV2; CDR3nt: TGTGCCAGCACCGCGGGACTAGCGGCGACCTACGAGCAGTACTTC; CDR3aa: CASTAGLAATYEQYF
j_gene: TRBJ2-3; d_gene: TRBD1; abundance: many; v_gene: TRBV28; CDR3nt: TGTGCCAGCAGTTTGGAGACAGGGGGCGGCCTGGGGGATACGCAGTATTTT; CDR3aa: CASSLETGGGLGDTQYF
j_gene: TRBJ2-7; d_gene: NA; abundance: NA; v_gene: TRBV15; CDR3nt: TGTGCCACCAGCAGAGTAGGGGGTATCAACGAGCAGTACTTC; CDR3aa: CATSRVGGINEQYF
j_gene: TRBJ2-1; d_gene: TRBD1; abundance: many; v_gene: TRBV19; CDR3nt: TGTGCCAGTAGTCCGGACAGGGGGTTTAGTGGTGAGCAGTTCTTC; CDR3aa: CASSPDRGFSGEQFF
j_gene: TRBJ2-5; d_gene: NA; abundance: many; v_gene: TRBV10-3; CDR3nt: TGTGCCATCAGTGAGCCAGGGGGACTAGGGACCCAGTACTTC; CDR3aa: CAISEPGGLGTQYF
j_gene: TRBJ2-3; d_gene: TRBD2; abundance: many; v_gene: TRBV11-2; CDR3nt: TGTGCCAGCAGCTTAGCGGTGCGGGAGTCAGATACGCAGTATTTT; CDR3aa: CASSLAVRESDTQYF
j_gene: TRBJ1-5; d_gene: NA; abundance: many; v_gene: TRBV2; CDR3nt: TGTGCCAGCAGCCGGGGAGGAGGGGGGTTAGGTCAGCCCCAGCATTTT; CDR3aa: CASSRGGGGLGQPQHF
j_gene: TRBJ1-2; d_gene: NA; abundance: many; v_gene: TRBV7-2; CDR3nt: TGTGCCAGCAGCTTAGGTCCGGAGGGTGTCTATGGCTACACCTTC; CDR3aa: CASSLGPEGVYGYTF
j_gene: TRBJ1-3; d_gene: NA; abundance: many; v_gene: TRBV12-5; CDR3nt: TGTGCTAGTGGTTCCCCCCTACTCTCAGGAAACACCATATATTTT; CDR3aa: CASGSPLLSGNTIYF
j_gene: TRBJ2-2; d_gene: TRBD2; abundance: NA; v_gene: TRBV7-2; CDR3nt: TGTGCCAGCAGTCCGCCGGGACTAGCGGGAGTATCCGGGGAGCTGTTTTTT; CDR3aa: CASSPPGLAGVSGELFF
j_gene: TRBJ1-1; d_gene: TRBD1; abundance: many; v_gene: TRBV6-5; CDR3nt: TGTGCCAGCAGTTTACGGACAGGGGGAAAGACTGAAGCTTTCTTT; CDR3aa: CASSLRTGGKTEAFF
j_gene: TRBJ2-7; d_gene: NA; abundance: many; v_gene: TRBV5-8; CDR3nt: TGTGCCAGCAGCCCGGGGCCGAGGAGCTCCTACGAGCAGTACTTC; CDR3aa: CASSPGPRSSYEQYF
j_gene: TRBJ2-2; d_gene: TRBD2; abundance: few; v_gene: TRBV19; CDR3nt: TGTGCCAGTAGTATAGTAAGGTTTGGAACTAGCGGGAGAACCGGGGAGCTGTTTTTT; CDR3aa: CASSIVRFGTSGRTGELFF
j_gene: TRBJ2-1; d_gene: NA; abundance: NA; v_gene: TRBV4-3; CDR3nt: TGCGCCAGCAGCCTAAGGGCCGGGACTCTCTCCTACAATGAGCAGTTCTTC; CDR3aa: CASSLRAGTLSYNEQFF
j_gene: TRBJ1-4; d_gene: NA; abundance: NA; v_gene: TRBV12-3/TRBV12-4; CDR3nt: TGTGCCAGCAGTTTCTTACAGTCTAATGAAAAACTGTTTTTT; CDR3aa: CASSFLQSNEKLFF
j_gene: TRBJ1-6; d_gene: NA; abundance: many; v_gene: TRBV7-2; CDR3nt: TGTGCCAGCAGCCTTTGGGACTCTAAGAATTCACCCCTCCACTTT; CDR3aa: CASSLWDSKNSPLHF
j_gene: TRBJ2-3; d_gene: TRBD2; abundance: many; v_gene: TRBV18; CDR3nt: TGTGCCAGCTCACCACGCGGGAGTGGCGATACGCAGTATTTT; CDR3aa: CASSPRGSGDTQYF
j_gene: TRBJ2-2; d_gene: TRBD2; abundance: NA; v_gene: TRBV9; CDR3nt: TGTGCCAGCGGGGAGGGAGCCAACACCGGGGAGCTGTTTTTT; CDR3aa: CASGEGANTGELFF
j_gene: TRBJ1-5; d_gene: TRBD1; abundance: many; v_gene: TRBV12-3/TRBV12-4; CDR3nt: TGTGCCAGCAGCCTGACAGGGGTTCAGCCCCAGCATTTT; CDR3aa: CASSLTGVQPQHF
j_gene: TRBJ2-1; d_gene: TRBD1; abundance: many; v_gene: TRBV7-3; CDR3nt: TGTGCCAGCAGCCTATCGACAGGGAATGAGCAGTTCTTC; CDR3aa: CASSLSTGNEQFF
j_gene: TRBJ2-2; d_gene: NA; abundance: many; v_gene: TRBV11-3; CDR3nt: TGTGCCAGCAGCTTATCCGGACAGATCACCGGGGAGCTGCTTTTT; CDR3aa: CASSLSGQITGELLF
j_gene: TRBJ1-4; d_gene: NA; abundance: many; v_gene: TRBV12-3/TRBV12-4; CDR3nt: TGTGCCAGCAGTTCCCGGGAGGCGTCCTATGAAAAACTGTTTTTT; CDR3aa: CASSSREASYEKLFF
j_gene: TRBJ2-1; d_gene: TRBD2; abundance: NA; v_gene: TRBV6-5; CDR3nt: TGTGCCAGCAGTTACTCCCTAGCGGATGAGCAGTTCTTC; CDR3aa: CASSYSLADEQFF
j_gene: TRBJ1-1; d_gene: TRBD1; abundance: many; v_gene: TRBV9; CDR3nt: TGTGCCAGCAGTCCCCGGACAGGCTCTTCTAAAGCTTTCTTT; CDR3aa: CASSPRTGSSKAFF
j_gene: TRBJ1-6; d_gene: NA; abundance: many; v_gene: TRBV7-9; CDR3nt: TGTGCCAGCAGCTTACATGCTCGGGGATCACCCCTCCACTTT; CDR3aa: CASSLHARGSPLHF
j_gene: TRBJ1-2; d_gene: TRBD1; abundance: many; v_gene: TRBV2; CDR3nt: TGTGCCAGCAGTGCGGACAGGGATGGAAACTATGGCTACACCTTC; CDR3aa: CASSADRDGNYGYTF
j_gene: TRBJ1-1; d_gene: TRBD1; abundance: many; v_gene: TRBV11-3; CDR3nt: TGTGCCAGCAGGGTAGGCCGGGGGGGCAGGGGGATGAACACTGAAGCTTTCTTT; CDR3aa: CASRVGRGGRGMNTEAFF
j_gene: TRBJ1-5; d_gene: TRBD1; abundance: many; v_gene: TRBV7-2; CDR3nt: TGTGCCAGCAGGCCAACAGGGGGCAATCAGCCCCAGCATTTT; CDR3aa: CASRPTGGNQPQHF
j_gene: TRBJ1-4; d_gene: TRBD1; abundance: many; v_gene: TRBV10-3; CDR3nt: TGTGCCATCAGCGAGATGGGACAGCCAAATGAAAAACTGTTTTTT; CDR3aa: CAISEMGQPNEKLFF
j_gene: TRBJ1-2; d_gene: NA; abundance: NA; v_gene: TRBV28; CDR3nt: TGTGCCAGCAGTAGGGGCCCGAAGGTTGGCTATGGCTACACCTTC; CDR3aa: CASSRGPKVGYGYTF
j_gene: TRBJ2-2; d_gene: TRBD1; abundance: NA; v_gene: TRBV19; CDR3nt: TGTGCCAGTAAGTGGAGGATGGACAGGGACGGCGGGGAGCTGTTTTTT; CDR3aa: CASKWRMDRDGGELFF
j_gene: TRBJ2-1; d_gene: NA; abundance: once; v_gene: TRBV19; CDR3nt: TGTGCCAGTAGTATTGGCAGGGCCAATGAGCAGTTCTTC; CDR3aa: CASSIGRANEQFF
j_gene: TRBJ2-7; d_gene: NA; abundance: many; v_gene: TRBV19; CDR3nt: TGTGCCAGCATACAGGGTGGCGAGCAGTACTTC; CDR3aa: CASIQGGEQYF
j_gene: TRBJ2-2; d_gene: NA; abundance: many; v_gene: TRBV11-2; CDR3nt: TGTGCCAGCAGAAACTTAGGGGGGAGACGGAACACCGGGGAGCTGTTTTTT; CDR3aa: CASRNLGGRRNTGELFF
j_gene: TRBJ2-7; d_gene: TRBD1; abundance: many; v_gene: TRBV20-1; CDR3nt: TGCAGTGCTAGAGATCGCGACAGGGTATACGAGCAGTACTTC; CDR3aa: CSARDRDRVYEQYF
j_gene: TRBJ1-1; d_gene: TRBD1; abundance: few; v_gene: TRBV18; CDR3nt: TGTGCCAGCTCCCAGGGGGCAAGGAACACTGAAGCTTTCTTT; CDR3aa: CASSQGARNTEAFF
j_gene: TRBJ1-4; d_gene: NA; abundance: NA; v_gene: TRBV6-5; CDR3nt: TGTGCCAGCAGTTCCCTCGGGGACGGTGAAAAACTGTTTTTT; CDR3aa: CASSSLGDGEKLFF
j_gene: TRBJ2-1; d_gene: NA; abundance: many; v_gene: TRBV27; CDR3nt: TGTGCCAGCAGTTTAACCCCTTACTCCTACAATGAGCAGTTCTTC; CDR3aa: CASSLTPYSYNEQFF
j_gene: TRBJ1-1; d_gene: NA; abundance: many; v_gene: TRBV19; CDR3nt: TGTGCCAGTAGTATCGGGAGATCGTCGGCTGCTTTCTTT; CDR3aa: CASSIGRSSAAFF
j_gene: TRBJ2-1; d_gene: TRBD1; abundance: many; v_gene: TRBV11-2; CDR3nt: TGTGCCAGCAGCTTTGTGACAGGGGGCATCAATGAGCAGTTCTTC; CDR3aa: CASSFVTGGINEQFF
j_gene: TRBJ2-1; d_gene: TRBD2; abundance: few; v_gene: TRBV20-1; CDR3nt: TGCAGTGCTAGAAAGCCGACTAGCGGGAGTCCTGGTGAGCAGTTCTTC; CDR3aa: CSARKPTSGSPGEQFF
j_gene: TRBJ1-3; d_gene: NA; abundance: many; v_gene: TRBV11-3; CDR3nt: TGTGCCAGCGGGGGCTCTGGAAACACCATATATTTT; CDR3aa: CASGGSGNTIYF